The clone carrying this T cell receptor (beta chain) was seen only a few times. This sample stems from a study of Graves' ophthalmopathy and Graves' hyperthyroidism. In the study overall: Stable hyperthyroidism referred to disease that showed no ophthalmopathy within 18 months of follow-up.

RNA transcripts were the template, and TCR beta CDR3 regions were amplified from them. The authors performed first-round RT-PCR with HTBI primers and then a second-round multiplex PCR. TCRdb re-called the multiplex PCR reads with MiXCR, one entry per CDR3 protein. The data show 900,000 to 1,200,000 distinct CDR3 sequences, roughly two fifths seen once. Germline V lookup: CDR1 MGHRA, CDR2 YSYEKL. CDR3 length equals 17 residues. The ends were cut back, 0 bases at V and 3 bases at J, with 17 bases in the middle. Hyperthyroidism patients were newly diagnosed, under 2 months' duration, aged 18 to 65. Certain patients, namely those with other autoimmune diseases, uncontrolled infections, pregnancy or lactation, were excluded.

The chain combines TRBV4-1 with TRBJ1-1; D perhaps matches TRBD1 (6 bases). The specimen was peripheral blood or thyroid tissue (not recorded which). This TCR derives from an adult man with Graves' hyperthyroidism. The CDR3 DNA reads TGCGCCAGCAGCCAAGACAGGGGCCATCCGGGAGACACTGAAGCTTTCTTT. This codes for CASSQDRGHPGDTEAFF.